This entry lists 30 T cell receptor beta chains sequenced from one sample in a study of vaccination and CD4 T cells after COVID-19. The Oncomine TCR Beta short-read assay was what sequenced the DNA obtained from cultured CD4+ T cells. One entry per CDR3 protein results from TCRdb running MiXCR on the PCR reads. The sample lists fewer than 7,000 distinct CDR3 sequences; 45% to 60% were seen once. Antigens of these TCRs are unknown. As to treatment: approximately 9-day PBMC culture with coronavirus spike peptide pools or control peptides (ViraFEST assay). The source material was CD4+ T cells from blood, cultured in vitro. These receptor sequences come from a human donor who had recovered from COVID-19.

The chain couples TRBV20-1 to TRBJ2-5; D call uncertain. CDR3 length: 12 residues. V was pared by 3 bases and J by 4 bases, with 9 bases between. CDR1 is DFQATT, CDR2 SNEGSKA, per germline (reference sequence). The CDR3, as DNA: TGCAGTGCTAGGATGGTTGGAGAGACCCAGTACTTC. Amino acids: CSARMVGETQYF.

V is TRBV20-1 and J is TRBJ1-5; D gene uncertain. The CDR3 extends over 12 amino acids. V was pared by 5 bases and J by 3 bases, with 8 bases between. The V gene's germline CDR1 is DFQATT and CDR2 SNEGSKA (reference sequence). CDR3 sequence: CSAGNNNQPQHF. In DNA, the CDR3 is TGCAGTGCTGGAAACAACAATCAGCCCCAGCATTTT.

The chain carries TRBV28 and TRBJ2-1; 12 bases map to TRBD2. CDR1 and CDR2 from the germline V gene are MDHEN and SYDVKM. After removal of 5 bases from V and 6 bases from J, the junction contained 8 bases not matched to a gene. The CDR3 runs 16 residues. CDR3 bases: TGTGCCAGCAGTATCCCCCTAGCGGGAGGGCGCAATGAGCAGTTCTTC. Translated: CASSIPLAGGRNEQFF.

The genes are TRBV6-2 or TRBV6-3 and TRBJ2-3; TRBD1 agrees at 11 bases. The CDR3 consists of 16 residues. V lost 5 bases and J lost 7; bases outside the gene matches: 11. In germline, CDR1 is MNHEY, CDR2 SVGEGT. CDR3 coding DNA: TGTGCCAGCAGTGGAGCGGGACAGGGGGTAATATATACGCAGTATTTT. Amino acids: CASSGAGQGVIYTQYF.

This clonotype is termed large. The CDR3 is CASNRIDPSEQFF. The CDR3 nucleotides are TGTGCCAGCAATCGTATAGACCCTTCGGAGCAGTTCTTC. The chain combines TRBV2 with TRBJ2-1; D not resolved. Per the germline V gene, CDR1 is SNHLY and CDR2 is FYNNEI. The CDR3 consists of 13 residues. Trimming took off 7 bases at V and 10 bases at J, with 17 bases between the two ends. Based on the CDR3 plus reference TRBV2 and TRBJ2-1, the full variable domain is EPEVTQTPSHQVTQMGQEVILRCVPISNHLYFYWYRQILGQKVEFLVSFYNNEISEKSEIFDDQFSVERPDGSNFTLKIRSTKLEDSAMYFCASNRIDPSEQFFGPGTRLTVL.

The genes are TRBV20-1 and TRBJ2-3, with D hard to call. The CDR3 runs to 17 residues. Germline V gives CDR1 DFQATT, CDR2 SNEGSKA (reference sequence). Trimming removed 5 bases at V and 0 bases at J, with 21 bases between. In nucleotides, the CDR3 is TGCAGTGCTCCCCCCTTAACACGTCGTACTAGCACAGATACGCAGTATTTT. Translation: CSAPPLTRRTSTDTQYF.

The V call is TRBV5-4, the J call TRBJ1-6, with 7 nucleotides matching TRBD1. Germline CDR1 and CDR2: SGHNT and YYREEE (reference sequence). The CDR3 has 15 residues. Unmatched junction bases numbered 5, after V lost 3 bases and J lost 5 bases. CDR3 bases: TGTGCCAGCAGCTCCGGGACAGCCAATAATTCACCCCTCCACTTT. Translating it yields CASSSGTANNSPLHF.

This chain connects TRBV7-2 to TRBJ1-1, with 9 bases fitting TRBD1. The CDR3 sequence is 16 residues long. The V segment lost 2 bases and the J segment 5 bases; nucleotides outside the gene matches: 9. Germline lookup yields CDR1 SGHTA and CDR2 FQGNSA. The CDR3 spells CASSLYRGQGATEAFF. The CDR3 DNA is TGTGCCAGCAGCTTATACAGGGGGCAAGGGGCGACTGAAGCTTTCTTT. The entire variable domain, with the rest obtained from reference TRBV7-2 and TRBJ1-1, is as follows: GAGVSQSPSNKVTEKGKDVELRCDPISGHTALYWYRQSLGQGLEFLIYFQGNSAPDKSGLPSDRFSAERTGGSVSTLTIQRTQQEDSAVYLCASSLYRGQGATEAFFGQGTRLTVV.

The sample holds a few counts of this clonotype. The V call is TRBV7-9, the J call TRBJ1-2; D is unclear. From germline, CDR1 is SEHNR and CDR2 FQNEAQ (reference sequence). V was cut by 3 bases and J by 2 bases, with 4 bases left in between. The CDR3 consists of 12 residues. The CDR3 spells CASSFPNYGYTF. Written as DNA, the CDR3 is TGTGCCAGCAGCTTCCCCAACTATGGCTACACCTTC.

The CDR3 reads CSVVARVGTQYF. CDR3 nucleotide sequence: TGCAGTGTAGTAGCTAGGGTTGGGACCCAGTACTTC. The chain links TRBV20-1 to TRBJ2-5; D call uncertain. Germline V gene lookup returns CDR1 DFQATT and CDR2 SNEGSKA (reference sequence). V was pared by 7 bases and J by 7 bases, with 16 bases between. The CDR3 has 12 amino acids.

The sample holds a few counts of this clonotype. The rearrangement uses TRBV20-1 and TRBJ2-2; the D is unclear. The germline gives CDR1 DFQATT, CDR2 SNEGSKA (reference sequence). V shed 5 bases and J shed 6 bases, with 10 bases lying between them. The CDR3 extends over 12 amino acids. The CDR3, as DNA: TGCAGTGCTTTGGACGACCCCGGGGAGCTGTTTTTT. The encoded protein is CSALDDPGELFF.

A few counts support this clonotype. J is TRBJ1-2 and V is TRBV20-1, with 7 nucleotides matching TRBD1. The J segment lost 4 bases and the V segment lost 5 bases, leaving 13 bases of the junction unmatched. This CDR3 region has 15 residues. From germline, CDR1 is DFQATT and CDR2 SNEGSKA (reference sequence). CDR3 sequence: CSAPLSKQGTYGYTF. The CDR3 DNA reads TGCAGTGCTCCCCTAAGTAAACAGGGGACCTATGGCTACACCTTC.

V usage is TRBV7-9 and J usage is TRBJ1-1; the D gene is possibly TRBD1 (5 bases). The CDR3 loop spans 13 amino acids. Per germline, CDR1 SEHNR and CDR2 FQNEAQ (reference sequence). Deletions cut 1 base from V and 10 bases from J, with 13 bases between. Here the CDR3 reads CASSLEVGVGAFF. CDR3 sequence (DNA): TGTGCCAGCAGCTTAGAGGTGGGGGTTGGAGCTTTCTTT.

V gene TRBV7-9 combines with J gene TRBJ2-5; 10 bases align to TRBD2. J gave up 5 bases and V 2 bases, and 11 bases lay outside the gene matches. The CDR3 is 17 amino acids. Germline V lookup: CDR1 SEHNR, CDR2 FQNEAQ (reference sequence). The chain's CDR3 is CASSLLASGSGGETQYF. DNA for the CDR3: TGTGCCAGCAGCTTACTCGCTAGCGGGAGTGGTGGGGAGACCCAGTACTTC.

This clonotype came up a few times. The J gene is TRBJ1-5, the V gene TRBV19, with D perhaps matching TRBD1 (5 bases). This CDR3 is 17 amino acids long. Trimming took 6 bases from V and 1 from J, leaving 19 bases between them. Germline CDR1 and CDR2: LNHDA and SQIVND (reference sequence). CDR3 sequence reads: CASRQGRGRGSNQPQHF. As DNA, the CDR3 is TGTGCCAGTAGACAAGGGCGGGGTCGGGGCAGCAATCAGCCCCAGCATTTT.

In this sample, this clonotype turned up a few times. The V call is TRBV7-6, the J call TRBJ2-3, with 8 nucleotides matching TRBD2. The ends lost 2 bases at V and 2 bases at J; junction bases unmatched: 6. CDR3 length: 16 amino acids. Germline V lookup: CDR1 SGHVS, CDR2 FNYEAQ. CDR3 nucleotides: TGTGCCAGCAGCTTATTATCGGGAGGGGACACAGATACGCAGTATTTT. It encodes CASSLLSGGDTDTQYF.

This clonotype ranks as medium-sized. This CDR3 is CASSEFAGAQTQYF. CDR3 DNA sequence: TGTGCCAGCAGTGAATTCGCTGGGGCACAGACCCAGTACTTC. This chain uses TRBV25-1 with TRBJ2-5; the D gene is possibly TRBD1 (5 bases). This CDR3 spans 14 amino acids. V lost 1 base and J lost 6, with 12 bases in between. CDR1 and CDR2 from the germline V gene are MGHDK and SYGVNS. Looking up the rest from reference TRBV25-1 and TRBJ2-5 gives the full variable domain: EADIYQTPRYLVIGTGKKITLECSQTMGHDKMYWYQQDPGMELHLIHYSYGVNSTEKGDLSSESTVSRIRTEHFPLTLESARPSHTSQYLCASSEFAGAQTQYFGPGTRLLVL.

The rearrangement uses TRBV11-3 and TRBJ2-2; no firm D call. This CDR3 is built from 14 residues. Germline V CDR1 and CDR2: SGHNT, YENEEA. V was shortened by 8 bases and J by 0 bases, with 10 bases between the two germline ends. CDR3 region: CASVGVANTGELFF. The CDR3 DNA is TGTGCCAGCGTCGGCGTCGCGAACACCGGGGAGCTGTTTTTT. Variable domain in full (rest from reference TRBV11-3 and TRBJ2-2): EAGVVQSPRYKIIEKKQPVAFWCNPISGHNTLYWYLQNLGQGPELLIRYENEEAVDDSQLPKDRFSAERLKGVDSTLKIQPAELGDSAVYLCASVGVANTGELFFGEGSRLTVL.

This clonotype showed up just a few times. CDR3 DNA: TGTGCCAGTAGTATAGGACAGGTCGGCAATCAGCCCCAGCATTTT. Protein sequence: CASSIGQVGNQPQHF. The chain recombines TRBV19 with TRBJ1-5, with D possibly matching TRBD1 (6 bases). With 1 base removed from V and 2 bases from J, the gap between germline ends came to 9 bases. The CDR3 has 15 amino acids. Germline loops: CDR1 LNHDA, CDR2 SQIVND (reference sequence).

The genes are TRBV7-2 and TRBJ2-7, with 9 bases lining up with TRBD2. Trimming at V came to 2 bases and at J to 6 bases, leaving 5 bases not matched to a gene. Germline values: CDR1 SGHTA, CDR2 FQGNSA. The CDR3 contains 14 residues. DNA for the CDR3: TGTGCCAGCAGCTTAACAAAGCGGGAGGTCGAGCAGTACTTC. Encoded protein: CASSLTKREVEQYF.

In nucleotides, the CDR3 is TGTGCCAGCAGCTTAGAAGCCGCCTTTGGAAAACTGTTTTTT. The encoded protein is CASSLEAAFGKLFF. The genes are TRBV7-9 and TRBJ1-4; the D is unclear. CDR1 is SEHNR and CDR2 is FQNEAQ in the germline V gene (reference sequence). The CDR3 consists of 14 residues. The germline V and J ends were trimmed by 1 base and 10 bases, with 13 bases remaining between them.

The chain joins TRBV7-6 to TRBJ1-1; D might be TRBD1 (6 bases). Trimming cost V 5 bases and J 3 bases, with 16 bases left between them. There are 15 residues in the CDR3. Germline V lookup: CDR1 SGHVS, CDR2 FNYEAQ. The CDR3 loop is CASSRGVGADTEAFF. DNA for the CDR3: TGTGCCAGCAGCAGAGGGGTGGGGGCAGACACTGAAGCTTTCTTT. Full variable domain (rest looked up from reference TRBV7-6 and TRBJ1-1): GAGVSQSPRYKVTKRGQDVALRCDPISGHVSLYWYRQALGQGPEFLTYFNYEAQQDKSGLPNDRFSAERPEGSISTLTIQRTEQRDSAMYRCASSRGVGADTEAFFGQGTRLTVV.

This chain joins TRBV2 and TRBJ1-2; D may be TRBD1 (6 bases). The V and J ends lost 3 bases and 6 bases respectively, with 11 bases between them. The germline V gene encodes CDR1 SNHLY and CDR2 FYNNEI. This CDR3 has 13 amino acids. The CDR3 sequence: CASSDRGRNGYTF. The CDR3 coding sequence is TGTGCCAGCAGTGACAGGGGTAGGAATGGCTACACCTTC.

CDR3 sequence: CASSYPDPGSNQPQHF. CDR3 coding DNA: TGTGCCAGCAGTTACCCGGATCCGGGATCTAATCAGCCCCAGCATTTT. The chain has TRBV6-5 and TRBJ1-5; D unresolved. In germline, CDR1 is MNHEY, CDR2 SVGAGI. Trimming took 2 bases from V and 4 from J, leaving 15 bases between them. The CDR3 contains 16 residues.

The chain is built from TRBV27 and TRBJ2-3; TRBD1 matches at 10 bases. The CDR3 totals 16 residues. Germline V lookup: CDR1 MNHEY, CDR2 SMNVEV (reference sequence). V trimming: 6 bases; J trimming: 3 bases; junction bases outside the gene matches: 9. The CDR3 coding sequence is TGTGCCAGCAGCAAAGGACAGGGGGTATGGACAGATACGCAGTATTTT. It specifies CASSKGQGVWTDTQYF.

This clonotype was detected a few times. The chain joins TRBV2 to TRBJ1-6, with D possibly being TRBD1 (5 bases). The CDR3 is made up of 14 amino acids. The germline V gene encodes CDR1 SNHLY and CDR2 FYNNEI. V lost 3 bases and J lost 7, with 10 bases in between. The CDR3 region has the DNA TGTGCCAGCAGTGACAGGGTACGGAATTCACCCCTCCACTTT. This codes for CASSDRVRNSPLHF.

As for this clonotype: A read error may account for a junction end that differs from germline. The chain has TRBV20-1 and TRBJ2-4; 7 bases line up with TRBD1. The germline V gene has CDR1 DFQATT and CDR2 SNEGSKA (reference sequence). This CDR3 has 12 amino acids. The CDR3 coding sequence is TGCAGTGCTGGGGCAGGGGGTTACATTCAGTACTTT. Encoded protein: CSAGAGGYIQYF.

The genes are TRBV4-2 and TRBJ2-3; no definite D call. Germline assignment: CDR1 LGHNA and CDR2 YNFKEQ. Between the trimmed V and J ends, which lost 0 bases and 7 bases, there was a span of 17 bases. The CDR3 length is 16 residues. The CDR3 reads CASSQEFGLSHYTQYF. The CDR3 DNA follows: TGTGCCAGCAGCCAAGAGTTCGGGTTAAGCCACTATACGCAGTATTTT.

As DNA, the CDR3 is TGTGCCTGGAAGCTGGAAACCTCGAACACTGAAGCTTTCTTT. Translated: CAWKLETSNTEAFF. The chain links TRBV30 to TRBJ1-1; D is uncertain. In germline, CDR1 is GTSNPN, CDR2 SVGIG (reference sequence). Trimming removed 4 bases from V and 1 base from J, with 13 bases in between. The CDR3 loop spans 14 amino acids.

The CDR3 bases are TGTGCCAGTAGTAGCCGGGGCCGCCCCGGGGCTTTCTTT. The encoded protein is CASSSRGRPGAFF. The chain recombines TRBV19 with TRBJ1-1; maybe TRBD1 (5 bases). Looked up from germline, CDR1 is LNHDA and CDR2 is SQIVND (reference sequence). Trimming took 4 bases from V and 11 from J, leaving 17 bases between them. This CDR3 spans 13 amino acids.